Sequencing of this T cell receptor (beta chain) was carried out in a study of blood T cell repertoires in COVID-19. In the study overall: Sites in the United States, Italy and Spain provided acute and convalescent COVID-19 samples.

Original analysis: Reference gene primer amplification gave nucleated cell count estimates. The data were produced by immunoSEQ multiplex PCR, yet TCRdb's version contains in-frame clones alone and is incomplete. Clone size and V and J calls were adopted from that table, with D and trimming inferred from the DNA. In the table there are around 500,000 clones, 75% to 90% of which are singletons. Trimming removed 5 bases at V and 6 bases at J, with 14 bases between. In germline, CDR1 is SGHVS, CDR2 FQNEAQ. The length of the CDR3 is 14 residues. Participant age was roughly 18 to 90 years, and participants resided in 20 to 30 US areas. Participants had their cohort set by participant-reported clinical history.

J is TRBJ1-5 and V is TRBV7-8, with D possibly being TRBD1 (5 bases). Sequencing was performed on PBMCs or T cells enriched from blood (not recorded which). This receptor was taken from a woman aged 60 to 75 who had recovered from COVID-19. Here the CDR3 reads CASSPLGGVQPQHF. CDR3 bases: TGTGCCAGCAGCCCCCTCGGAGGGGTTCAGCCCCAGCATTTT.